Below are 26 T cell receptor beta chains sequenced from a single sample in a study of blood T cell repertoires in COVID-19. Produced via immunoSEQ multiplex PCR; TCRdb's table is partial and in-frame only. Of 60,000 or so clones listed, about 80% are singletons. Sequenced input: peripheral blood. These TCRs come from a man between 60 and 75 years old with acute or convalescent COVID-19.

V and J are TRBV7-3 and TRBJ1-1, with 11 positions matching TRBD1. The ends lost 4 bases at V and 7 bases at J; junction bases unmatched: 5. The CDR3 is 14 residues long. CDR1 and CDR2 (germline): SGHTA, FQGTGA. DNA for the CDR3: TGTGCCAGCAGCTCCGGGACAGGGGGTAGTGAAGCTTTCTTT. This translates into CASSSGTGGSEAFF.

This clone was observed a single time. This sequence joins TRBV12-3 or TRBV12-4 and TRBJ2-2; 9 bases line up with TRBD1. V lost 11 bases and J lost 5; bases outside the gene matches: 0. The length of the CDR3 is 11 residues. The CDR3 here is CAGQGTGELFF. CDR3 DNA sequence: TGTGCCGGACAGGGGACCGGGGAGCTGTTTTTT.

This chain connects TRBV9 to TRBJ1-4, with 9 bases that match TRBD1. J lost 4 bases, V lost 2 bases, and 3 bases had no gene match. CDR1 and CDR2 from the germline V gene are SGDLS and YYNGEE. CDR3 size: 15 residues. CDR3: CASSVGTGINEKLFF. The DNA for the CDR3 is TGTGCCAGCAGCGTCGGGACAGGGATTAATGAAAAACTGTTTTTT.

This chain connects TRBV29-1 to TRBJ1-2; 8 nucleotides agree with TRBD1. The germline V gene encodes CDR1 SQVTM and CDR2 ANQGSEA. CDR3 length equals 14 residues. V dropped 6 bases and J dropped 6; count of bases not matched to a gene: 12. The CDR3 spells CSVVRDRGVHGYTF. Written as DNA, the CDR3 is TGCAGCGTCGTACGAGACAGGGGTGTCCATGGCTACACCTTC.

There are a few counts of this clone. This sequence joins TRBV28 and TRBJ2-2; 9 bases line up with TRBD1. Germline V gives CDR1 MDHEN, CDR2 SYDVKM. Trimming removed 5 bases from V and 6 bases from J; junction bases left unmatched: 10. The CDR3 is 16 residues long. The DNA for the CDR3 is TGTGCCAGCAGTACACCTACGACAGGGGGGGCCGGGGAGCTGTTTTTT. Translating gives CASSTPTTGGAGELFF. The variable domain in full, completed from reference TRBV28 and TRBJ2-2, reads DVKVTQSSRYLVKRTGEKVFLECVQDMDHENMFWYRQDPGLGLRLIYFSYDVKMKEKGDIPEGYSVSREKKERFSLILESASTNQTSMYLCASSTPTTGGAGELFFGEGSRLTVL.

This clone was recorded once. The rearrangement joins TRBV7-9 to TRBJ2-1; 7 bases fit TRBD2. Looked up from germline, CDR1 is SEHNR and CDR2 is FQNEAQ (reference sequence). The CDR3 covers 16 residues. Trimming cost V 5 bases and J 3 bases; bases outside gene matches: 10. This CDR3 reads CASSTILRGDYNEQFF. The DNA of the CDR3 is TGTGCCAGCAGCACGATCCTACGGGGGGACTACAATGAGCAGTTCTTC.

The rearrangement joins TRBV7-9 to TRBJ1-2, with D tentatively TRBD1 (6 bases). CDR1 SEHNR and CDR2 FQNEAQ come from the germline V gene (reference sequence). This CDR3 is 16 amino acids long. The V end was cut by 0 bases, the J end by 6 bases, with 17 bases between. The CDR3 loop is CASSLADSEGLDGYTF. As DNA, the CDR3 is TGTGCCAGCAGCTTAGCGGACAGTGAGGGGTTGGATGGCTACACCTTC. The full variable domain, completed using reference TRBV7-9 and TRBJ1-2, is DTGVSQNPRHKITKRGQNVTFRCDPISEHNRLYWYRQTLGQGPEFLTYFQNEAQLEKSRLLSDRFSAERPKGSFSTLEIQRTEQGDSAMYLCASSLADSEGLDGYTFGSGTRLTVV.

The table lists this clone with a few counts. The CDR3 sequence is CASSLYKQPQHF. CDR3 coding DNA: TGTGCCAGCAGTTTATATAAACAGCCCCAGCATTTT. The chain carries TRBV28 and TRBJ1-5; D unclear. The CDR3 runs 12 residues. Germline V gene sequence: CDR1 MDHEN, CDR2 SYDVKM. The V gene lost 1 base and the J gene lost 7 bases, with 5 bases spanning the gap.

This clone was picked up a small number of times. An end of the junction differs from the germline gene, which may be a read error. The V call is TRBV5-4, the J call TRBJ2-3; TRBD2 matches at 10 bases. This CDR3 contains 17 residues. Germline V gene data show CDR1 as SGHNT and CDR2 as YYREEE (reference sequence). Here the CDR3 DNA reads TGTGCCAGCAGTTTGGGGTCTAGCGGGGGAGAAAGGGGGACGCAGTATTTT. Its translation: CASSLGSSGGERGTQYF. The full variable domain, completed using reference TRBV5-4 and TRBJ2-3, is ETGVTQSPTHLIKTRGQQVTLRCSSQSGHNTVSWYQQALGQGPQFIFQYYREEENGRGNFPPRFSGLQFPNYSSELNVNALELDDSALYLCASSLGSSGGERGTQYFGPGTRLTVL.

The rearrangement links TRBV5-1 to TRBJ2-3; 10 bases match TRBD1. This CDR3 is 15 amino acids long. CDR1 SGHRS and CDR2 YFSETQ come from the germline V gene. With 3 bases clipped from V and 4 bases from J, the junction kept 5 bases outside the gene matches. CDR3 protein: CASSWGTGEADTQYF. The CDR3 DNA is TGCGCCAGCAGCTGGGGGACAGGGGAGGCAGATACGCAGTATTTT.

The chain couples TRBV24-1 to TRBJ2-1; 11 nucleotides match TRBD1. CDR1 and CDR2 from the germline V gene are KGHDR and SFDVKD. CDR3 length equals 16 residues. V was pared by 2 bases and J by 6 bases, with 5 bases of the junction left unmatched. CDR3 bases: TGTGCCACCAGTGATTGGGGACAGGGGGGGACCAATGAGCAGTTCTTC. Residues: CATSDWGQGGTNEQFF.

There are a few counts of this clone. The V call is TRBV5-4, the J call TRBJ2-4, with 9 bases fitting TRBD2. The CDR3 extends over 14 amino acids. J lost 9 bases, V lost 4 bases, and 8 bases had no gene match. The V gene's germline CDR1 is SGHNT and CDR2 YYREEE (reference sequence). CDR3 protein: CASSTKTSGIIQYF. The CDR3 bases are TGTGCCAGCAGCACAAAGACTAGCGGTATCATTCAGTACTTC.

The V call is TRBV9, the J call TRBJ1-3; TRBD1 is a possible D gene (5 bases). The V and J ends lost 1 base and 9 bases respectively, with 14 bases between them. The CDR3 is made up of 14 amino acids. Germline V gene data show CDR1 as SGDLS and CDR2 as YYNGEE. CDR3 sequence reads: CASSVRGREGTIYF. In nucleotides, the CDR3 is TGTGCCAGCAGCGTAAGGGGTAGGGAAGGCACCATATATTTT.

The V call is TRBV20-1, the J call TRBJ1-2; 7 positions agree with TRBD1. The V segment lost 3 bases and the J segment 7 bases; nucleotides outside the gene matches: 2. The length of the CDR3 is 11 residues. The germline CDR1 and CDR2 sequences are DFQATT and SNEGSKA (reference sequence). The CDR3: CSASPGGGYTF. The CDR3 DNA reads TGCAGTGCTAGTCCAGGGGGTGGCTACACCTTC.

V usage is TRBV19 and J usage is TRBJ2-7; 8 bases agree with TRBD1. With V trimmed by 5 bases and J by 8 bases, 11 bases remained unmatched. The CDR3 totals 14 residues. From germline, CDR1 is LNHDA and CDR2 SQIVND (reference sequence). The CDR3 is CASSFNPGGIQQYF. The DNA for the CDR3 is TGTGCCAGTAGTTTTAATCCAGGGGGCATCCAGCAGTACTTC.

This clone was observed a few times. The genes are TRBV29-1 and TRBJ2-2; D perhaps matches TRBD2 (6 bases). The CDR3 spans 13 residues. V shed 6 bases and J shed 5 bases, with 13 bases lying between them. Germline CDR1 is SQVTM and CDR2 is ANQGSEA. CDR3 region: CSVGTSLTGELFF. The CDR3 region has the DNA TGCAGCGTGGGGACTTCCCTAACCGGGGAGCTGTTTTTT.

This clone turned up a few times. V gene TRBV6-4 combines with J gene TRBJ1-6; D call uncertain. This CDR3 has 14 amino acids. Germline CDR1 is MRHNA and CDR2 is SNTAGT. Trimming shortened V by 3 bases and J by 6 bases, and 9 bases separated the two germline ends. The CDR3 loop is CASSEAAGNSPLHF. As DNA, the CDR3 is TGTGCCAGCAGTGAAGCGGCGGGTAATTCACCCCTCCACTTT.

This clone was detected only a few times. This chain links TRBV9 with TRBJ2-1, with D hard to call. The CDR3 contains 14 residues. Trimming cost V 0 bases and J 4 bases, with 8 bases left between them. Per germline, CDR1 SGDLS and CDR2 YYNGEE. CDR3 sequence: CASSVGVSYNEQFF. CDR3 nucleotide sequence: TGTGCCAGCAGCGTAGGAGTAAGTTACAATGAGCAGTTCTTC.

The V gene is TRBV5-1, the J gene TRBJ1-2, with TRBD1 matching over 12 bases. CDR1 is SGHRS and CDR2 is YFSETQ in the germline V gene. The V segment lost 3 bases and the J segment 7 bases; nucleotides outside the gene matches: 4. The CDR3 has 14 amino acids. CDR3 protein: CASSSGQGAVGYTF. In DNA form, the CDR3 reads TGCGCCAGCAGCTCGGGACAGGGGGCGGTTGGCTACACCTTC.

This clone was recorded once. This sequence joins TRBV7-6 and TRBJ2-1; no reliable D call. Germline values: CDR1 SGHVS, CDR2 FNYEAQ. This CDR3 spans 13 amino acids. The V end lost 4 bases, the J end lost 5 bases, and 9 bases lay between the germline ends. CDR3 amino acids: CASSSRVNNEQFF. The CDR3 bases are TGTGCCAGCAGCTCCCGGGTCAACAATGAGCAGTTCTTC.

CDR3 sequence reads: CASQRRVLEDTEAFF. The CDR3 region has the DNA TGTGCCAGCCAACGCAGGGTCCTAGAGGACACTGAAGCTTTCTTT. V usage is TRBV6-6 and J usage is TRBJ1-1; a possible D gene is TRBD1 (5 bases). V lost 8 bases, J lost 3 bases, and 19 bases lay in between. This CDR3 has 15 residues. Germline V gene sequence: CDR1 MNHNY, CDR2 SVGAGI (reference sequence).

This clone appeared once. This rearrangement joins TRBV10-3 to TRBJ2-7, with 8 bases aligning to TRBD2. J was trimmed by 3 bases and V by 7 bases; bases with no gene match: 8. Germline assignment: CDR1 ENHRY and CDR2 SYGVKD. CDR3 size: 14 residues. The CDR3 loop is CAITYGLADYEQYF. Here the CDR3 DNA reads TGTGCCATCACTTACGGACTAGCCGACTACGAGCAGTACTTC.

The chain couples TRBV10-2 to TRBJ1-1; D call uncertain. V was trimmed by 6 bases and J by 5 bases, leaving 7 bases between them. This CDR3 is built from 11 residues. Germline-derived CDR1 and CDR2 are WSHSY and SAAADI. CDR3 DNA sequence: TGCGCCAGCAGAGCGGAGACTGAAGCTTTCTTT. Translation gives CASRAETEAFF.

This clone was recorded once. This chain joins TRBV4-1 and TRBJ2-1, with TRBD1 identical over 7 bases. The CDR3 loop spans 16 amino acids. Per germline, CDR1 MGHRA and CDR2 YSYEKL. The V and J ends lost 4 bases and 5 bases, in that order; junction bases with no gene match: 11. The CDR3 DNA follows: TGCGCCAGCAGCCGGGCAGCCGGGACAGACGACAATGAGCAGTTCTTC. Amino acid sequence: CASSRAAGTDDNEQFF.

This chain links TRBV7-2 with TRBJ1-1, with D possibly being TRBD1 (6 bases). The CDR3 has 15 residues. V lost 2 bases to trimming and J lost 1 base, with 11 bases between them. Germline values: CDR1 SGHTA, CDR2 FQGNSA. CDR3 sequence reads: CASSLRGLENTEAFF. In DNA, the CDR3 is TGTGCCAGCAGCTTAAGGGGGTTGGAGAACACTGAAGCTTTCTTT.

The V call is TRBV5-8, the J call TRBJ2-1, with D unresolved. CDR3 length equals 14 residues. Germline assignment: CDR1 SGHTS and CDR2 YDEGEE. Trimming removed 2 bases from V and 7 bases from J, with 13 bases in between. In nucleotides, the CDR3 is TGTGCCAGCAGCTTTGGGCCACCCAGGAATGAGCAGTTCTTC. Its protein is CASSFGPPRNEQFF.